A selection of T cell receptor beta chains follows, all from one sample in a study of T-cell reconstitution after alpha-beta-depleted transplantation in children. Each CDR3 protein gets one entry after TCRdb re-called the PCR reads with MiXCR. The data hold approximately 500,000 distinct CDR3 sequences, with 8% to 11% observed a single time. The sequencing used PBMCs, collected before TCRalphabeta/CD19-depleted stem cell transplant. Receptor source: a child aged 2 to 10 with inherited bone marrow failure, due to receive a stem cell transplant. The CDR3 runs from the conserved cysteine through the conserved F or W. A D gene is named only where the DNA matches it firmly.

j_call | d_call | v_call | cdr3_aa
TRBJ2-5 | NA | TRBV6-2/TRBV6-3 | CASSLTVLGETQYF
TRBJ2-5 | NA | TRBV25-1 | CASSEAIGPRETQYF
TRBJ2-7 | TRBD2 | TRBV7-9 | CASSLAGPGGEQYF
TRBJ2-1 | NA | TRBV7-9 | CASSLAPDNEQFF
TRBJ2-5 | TRBD2 | TRBV29-1 | CSVGTSGLQETQYF
TRBJ2-1 | NA | TRBV5-1 | CASSLAGVLSYNEQFF
TRBJ2-2 | TRBD2 | TRBV28 | CASSLVREGPGELFF
TRBJ2-2 | NA | TRBV29-1 | CSVLTHANTGELFF
TRBJ2-2 | NA | TRBV10-3 | CAISRDSANTGELFF
TRBJ2-1 | TRBD1 | TRBV29-1 | CSVLTGGFYNEQFF
TRBJ2-1 | NA | TRBV5-1 | CASSPRSGPYNEQFF
TRBJ2-5 | NA | TRBV25-1 | CASSEYGGTAKETQYF
TRBJ2-7 | TRBD2 | TRBV4-1 | CASSQAGLVYDEQYF
TRBJ2-7 | TRBD2 | TRBV27 | CASSLSMGSGRAYEQYF
TRBJ2-7 | NA | TRBV20-1 | CSARVAATYEQYF
TRBJ1-1 | TRBD1 | TRBV29-1 | CSVDRGRGNTEAFF
TRBJ2-3 | TRBD2 | TRBV10-3 | CAIRANLAGITDTQYF
TRBJ2-7 | TRBD2 | TRBV20-1 | CSATRGAGITYEQYF
TRBJ2-5 | TRBD2 | TRBV7-2 | CASSSPSGRETQYF
TRBJ2-5 | NA | TRBV29-1 | CSVDGFQETQYF
TRBJ2-7 | NA | TRBV29-1 | CSARSSPAYEQYF
TRBJ1-1 | NA | TRBV5-1 | CASSLEGETEAFF
TRBJ1-5 | NA | TRBV4-3 | CASSQDLGQPQHF
TRBJ2-6 | NA | TRBV7-2 | CASSKGQTSGANVLTF
TRBJ1-5 | TRBD1 | TRBV18 | CASSRGTAYSNQPQHF
TRBJ1-6 | NA | TRBV30 | CAWSDRLSFHF
TRBJ2-1 | NA | TRBV20-1 | CSARDPGGQFF
TRBJ2-6 | NA | TRBV6-1 | CASTYGGSGANVLTF
TRBJ2-2 | TRBD2 | TRBV7-7 | CASSFGTSATGELFF
TRBJ1-6 | NA | TRBV15 | CATRTDYNSPLHF
TRBJ1-2 | TRBD1 | TRBV5-4 | CASGDRIPTYYGYTF
TRBJ2-7 | TRBD1 | TRBV4-3 | CASSRDWTGQNSYEQYF
TRBJ2-2 | NA | TRBV6-1 | CASRGRNTGELFF
TRBJ1-5 | NA | TRBV12-3/TRBV12-4 | CASSLWGRRGPQHF
TRBJ2-3 | NA | TRBV7-4 | CASSLAHLFLHTQYF
TRBJ2-3 | TRBD2 | TRBV5-1 | CASSTGGITDTQYF
TRBJ2-3 | NA | TRBV23-1 | CASPGASPTDTQYF
TRBJ2-2 | NA | TRBV7-9 | CASSAIPPDGGGELFF
TRBJ2-1 | TRBD1 | TRBV4-3 | CASSHGTGIENEQFF
TRBJ2-7 | NA | TRBV12-3/TRBV12-4 | CASSLNSSPYEQYF